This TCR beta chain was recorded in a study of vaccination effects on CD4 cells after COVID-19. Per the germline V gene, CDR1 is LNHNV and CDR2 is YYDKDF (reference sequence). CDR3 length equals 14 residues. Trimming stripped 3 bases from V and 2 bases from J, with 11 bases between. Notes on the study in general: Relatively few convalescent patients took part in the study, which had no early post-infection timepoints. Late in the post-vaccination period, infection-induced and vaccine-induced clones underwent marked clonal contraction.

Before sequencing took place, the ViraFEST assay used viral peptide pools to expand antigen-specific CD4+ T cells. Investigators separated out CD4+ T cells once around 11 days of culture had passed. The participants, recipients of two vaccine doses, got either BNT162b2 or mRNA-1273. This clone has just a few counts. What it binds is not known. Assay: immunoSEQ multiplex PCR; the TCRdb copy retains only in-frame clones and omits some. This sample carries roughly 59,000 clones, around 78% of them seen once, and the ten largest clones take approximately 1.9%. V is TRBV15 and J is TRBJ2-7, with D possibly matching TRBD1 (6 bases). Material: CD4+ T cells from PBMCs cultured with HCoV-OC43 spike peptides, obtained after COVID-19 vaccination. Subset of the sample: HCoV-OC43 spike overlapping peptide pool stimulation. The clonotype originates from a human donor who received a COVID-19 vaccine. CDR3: CATSSWTVTYEQYV. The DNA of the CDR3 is TGTGCCACCAGCAGCTGGACAGTCACCTACGAGCAGTACGTC.